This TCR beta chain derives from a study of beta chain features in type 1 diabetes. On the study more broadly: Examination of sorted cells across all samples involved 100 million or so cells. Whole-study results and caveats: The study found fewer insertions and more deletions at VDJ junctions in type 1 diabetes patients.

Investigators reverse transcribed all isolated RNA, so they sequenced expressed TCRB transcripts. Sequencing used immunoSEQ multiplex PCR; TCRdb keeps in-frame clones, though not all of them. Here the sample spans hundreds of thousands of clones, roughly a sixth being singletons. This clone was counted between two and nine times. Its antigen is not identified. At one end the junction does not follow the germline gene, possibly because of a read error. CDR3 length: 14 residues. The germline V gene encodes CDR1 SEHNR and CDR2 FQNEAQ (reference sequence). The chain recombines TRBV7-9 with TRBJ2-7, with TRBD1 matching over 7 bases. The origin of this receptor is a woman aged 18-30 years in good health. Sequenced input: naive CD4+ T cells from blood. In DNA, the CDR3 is TGCGCCAGCAGCCACTCTACGACAGGGACCGAGCAGTACTTC. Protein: CASSHSTTGTEQYF.